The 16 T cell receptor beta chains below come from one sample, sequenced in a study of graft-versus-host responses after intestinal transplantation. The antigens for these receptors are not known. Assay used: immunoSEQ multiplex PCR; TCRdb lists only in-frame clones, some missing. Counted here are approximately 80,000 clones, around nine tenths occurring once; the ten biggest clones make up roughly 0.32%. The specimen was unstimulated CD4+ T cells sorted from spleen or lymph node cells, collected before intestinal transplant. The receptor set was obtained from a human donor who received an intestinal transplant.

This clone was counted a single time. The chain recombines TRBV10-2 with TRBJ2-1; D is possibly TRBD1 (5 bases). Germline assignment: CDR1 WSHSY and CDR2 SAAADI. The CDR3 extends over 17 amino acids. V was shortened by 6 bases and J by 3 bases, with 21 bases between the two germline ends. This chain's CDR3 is CASRGLDRPQGYNEQFF. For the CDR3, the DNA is TGCGCCAGCAGGGGTCTCGACAGACCTCAGGGCTACAATGAGCAGTTCTTC.

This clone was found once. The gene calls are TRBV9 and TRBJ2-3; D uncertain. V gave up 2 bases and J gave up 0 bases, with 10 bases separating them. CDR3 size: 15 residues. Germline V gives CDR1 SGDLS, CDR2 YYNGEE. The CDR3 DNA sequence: TGTGCCAGCAGCGTCCAAGGCGGAAGCACAGATACGCAGTATTTT. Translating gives CASSVQGGSTDTQYF.

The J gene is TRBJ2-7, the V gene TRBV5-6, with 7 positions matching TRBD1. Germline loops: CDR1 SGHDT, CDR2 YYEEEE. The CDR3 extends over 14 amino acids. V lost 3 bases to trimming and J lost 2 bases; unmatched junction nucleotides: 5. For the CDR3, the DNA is TGTGCCAGCAGCTACCGGGACAGAACCTACGAGCAGTACTTC. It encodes CASSYRDRTYEQYF.

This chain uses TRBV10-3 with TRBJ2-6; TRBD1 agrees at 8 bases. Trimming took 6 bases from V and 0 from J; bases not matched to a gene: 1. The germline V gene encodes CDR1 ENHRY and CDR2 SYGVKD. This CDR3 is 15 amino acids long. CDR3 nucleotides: TGTGCCATCAGGGACAGGGCCTCTGGGGCCAACGTCCTGACTTTC. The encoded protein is CAIRDRASGANVLTF.

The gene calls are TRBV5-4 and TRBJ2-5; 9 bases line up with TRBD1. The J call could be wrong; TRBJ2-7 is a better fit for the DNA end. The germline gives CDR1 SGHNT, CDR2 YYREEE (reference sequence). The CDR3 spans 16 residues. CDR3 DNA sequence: TGTGCCAGCAGCACTACCGGTGGGACAGGGCTAAACGAGCAGTACTTC. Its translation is CASSTTGGTGLNEQYF.

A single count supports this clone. In nucleotides, the CDR3 is TGTGCCAGCAGCCGGACAGCTAACTATGGCTACACCTTC. Translated, it gives CASSRTANYGYTF. This sequence joins TRBV14 and TRBJ1-2, with D possibly matching TRBD1 (6 bases). The germline V gene encodes CDR1 SGHDN and CDR2 FVKESK. This CDR3 has 13 amino acids. Trimming removed 4 bases at V and 0 bases at J, with 6 bases between.

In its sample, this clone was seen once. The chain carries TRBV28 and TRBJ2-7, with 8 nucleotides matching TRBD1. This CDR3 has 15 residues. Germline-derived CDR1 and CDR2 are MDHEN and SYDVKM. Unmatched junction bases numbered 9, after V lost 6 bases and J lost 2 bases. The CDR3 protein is CASSSTQGGAYEQYF. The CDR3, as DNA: TGTGCCAGCAGCTCGACACAGGGGGGAGCCTACGAGCAGTACTTC.

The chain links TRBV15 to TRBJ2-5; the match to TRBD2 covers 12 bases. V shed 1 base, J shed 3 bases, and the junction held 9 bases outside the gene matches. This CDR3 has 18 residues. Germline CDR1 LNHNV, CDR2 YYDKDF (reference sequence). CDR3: CATSRVRTSGISKETQYF. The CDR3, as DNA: TGTGCCACCAGCAGAGTGAGGACTAGCGGGATATCCAAAGAGACCCAGTACTTC.

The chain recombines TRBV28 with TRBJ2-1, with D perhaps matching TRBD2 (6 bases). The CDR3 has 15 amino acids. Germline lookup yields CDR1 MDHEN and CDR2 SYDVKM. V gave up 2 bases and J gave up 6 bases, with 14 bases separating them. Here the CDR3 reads CASSLAGPVGNEQFF. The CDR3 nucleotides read TGTGCCAGCAGTTTAGCGGGACCGGTAGGCAATGAGCAGTTCTTC. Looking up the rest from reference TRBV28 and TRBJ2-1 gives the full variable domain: DVKVTQSSRYLVKRTGEKVFLECVQDMDHENMFWYRQDPGLGLRLIYFSYDVKMKEKGDIPEGYSVSREKKERFSLILESASTNQTSMYLCASSLAGPVGNEQFFGPGTRLTVL.

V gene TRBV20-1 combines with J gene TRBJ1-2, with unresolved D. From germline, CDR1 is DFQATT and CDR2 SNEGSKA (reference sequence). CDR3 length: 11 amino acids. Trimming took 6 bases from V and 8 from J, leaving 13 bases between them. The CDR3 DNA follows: TGCAGTGCCTTAAAAGGAGAAGGCTACACCTTC. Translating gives CSALKGEGYTF.

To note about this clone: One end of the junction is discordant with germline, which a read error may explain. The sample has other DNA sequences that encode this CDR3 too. CDR3 protein: CASSFGGSTDTQYF. The CDR3 DNA reads as TGCGCCAGTAGCTTCGGGGGGAGCACAGATACGCAGTATTTT. The V call is TRBV5-1, the J call TRBJ2-3; TRBD2 agrees at 7 bases. The CDR3 loop spans 14 amino acids. Looked up from germline, CDR1 is SGHRS and CDR2 is YFSETQ.

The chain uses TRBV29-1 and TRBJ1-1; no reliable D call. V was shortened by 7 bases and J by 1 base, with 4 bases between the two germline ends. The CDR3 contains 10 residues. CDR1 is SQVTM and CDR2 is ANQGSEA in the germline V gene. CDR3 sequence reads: CSGQNTEAFF. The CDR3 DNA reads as TGCAGCGGACAGAACACTGAAGCTTTCTTT.

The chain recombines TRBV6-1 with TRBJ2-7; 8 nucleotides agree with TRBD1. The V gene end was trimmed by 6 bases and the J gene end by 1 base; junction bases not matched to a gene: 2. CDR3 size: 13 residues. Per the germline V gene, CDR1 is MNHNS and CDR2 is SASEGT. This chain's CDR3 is CASRGDRSYEQYF. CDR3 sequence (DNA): TGTGCCAGCAGGGGGGACAGGTCCTACGAGCAGTACTTC.

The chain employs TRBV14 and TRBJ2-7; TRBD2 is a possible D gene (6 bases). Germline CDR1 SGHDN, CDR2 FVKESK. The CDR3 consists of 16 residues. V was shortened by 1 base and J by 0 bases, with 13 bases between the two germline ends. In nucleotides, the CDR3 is TGTGCCAGCAGCCAAGCCCGAGGACTACGCTCCTACGAGCAGTACTTC. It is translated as CASSQARGLRSYEQYF.

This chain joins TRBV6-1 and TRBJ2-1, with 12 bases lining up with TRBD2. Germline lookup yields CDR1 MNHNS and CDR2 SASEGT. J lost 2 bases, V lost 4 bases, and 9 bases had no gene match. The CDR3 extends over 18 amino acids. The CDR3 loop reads CASSAPSGGARAYNEQFF. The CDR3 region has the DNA TGTGCCAGCAGTGCTCCTAGCGGGGGGGCCCGGGCCTACAATGAGCAGTTCTTC.

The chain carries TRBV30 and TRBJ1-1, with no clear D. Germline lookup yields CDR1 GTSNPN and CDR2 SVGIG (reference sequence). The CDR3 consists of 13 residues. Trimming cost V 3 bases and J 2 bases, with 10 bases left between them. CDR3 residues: CAWRDGSNTEAFF. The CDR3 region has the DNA TGTGCCTGGAGGGATGGGAGTAACACTGAAGCTTTCTTT.